This passage covers 26 T cell receptor beta chains from one sample sequenced in a study of shared clonotypes between healthy human individuals. Profiled with immunoSEQ multiplex PCR; TCRdb holds only in-frame clones, not every one. The data contain under 80,000 clones, over 55% of them singletons. The specimen sequenced was memory CD8+ T cells sorted from blood. As for subset: CD45RO+ cells pooled with CCR7-negative TemRA cells. These receptors originate from a man younger than 45 in good health.

This clone was seen a handful of times. J is TRBJ2-1 and V is TRBV11-2; 7 bases align to TRBD1. Trimming removed 7 bases from V and 4 bases from J; junction bases left unmatched: 13. This CDR3 contains 16 residues. In germline, CDR1 is SGHAT, CDR2 FQNNGV. The CDR3: CASTPVDRDQYNEQFF. CDR3 DNA sequence: TGTGCCAGCACCCCCGTCGACAGGGATCAATACAATGAGCAGTTCTTC.

V usage is TRBV19 and J usage is TRBJ1-5; D is possibly TRBD1 (6 bases). Per germline, CDR1 LNHDA and CDR2 SQIVND (reference sequence). The V end was cut by 6 bases, the J end by 2 bases, with 14 bases between. The CDR3 length is 15 residues. The CDR3 region is CASSIPRGRNQPQHF. In DNA, the CDR3 is TGTGCCAGTAGCATACCCAGGGGTCGCAATCAGCCCCAGCATTTT.

The chain couples TRBV6-4 to TRBJ2-1, with TRBD1 matching over 9 bases. The V and J ends lost 3 bases and 10 bases, in that order; junction bases with no gene match: 13. The CDR3 covers 16 residues. Per the germline V gene, CDR1 is MRHNA and CDR2 is SNTAGT. CDR3 region: CASSEVVGQGVMEQFF. CDR3 nucleotides: TGTGCCAGCAGTGAAGTCGTGGGACAGGGAGTGATGGAGCAGTTCTTC.

Details on this clone: This sample includes further DNA sequences coding for the same CDR3. The genes are TRBV15 and TRBJ2-7, with D unresolved. In germline, CDR1 is LNHNV, CDR2 YYDKDF (reference sequence). Trimming took 0 bases from V and 1 from J, leaving 4 bases between them. This CDR3 contains 13 residues. CDR3: CATSRDQSYEQYF. CDR3 bases: TGTGCCACCAGCAGAGATCAGTCCTACGAGCAGTACTTC.

V and J are TRBV6-5 and TRBJ2-7; maybe TRBD2 (6 bases). The CDR3 extends over 15 amino acids. The ends were cut back, 6 bases at V and 6 bases at J, with 21 bases in the middle. Germline values: CDR1 MNHEY, CDR2 SVGAGI. The CDR3 DNA sequence: TGTGCCAGCAGCGGACGCCTAGGAGGGTGGTTCGAGCAGTACTTC. Translated, it gives CASSGRLGGWFEQYF.

The rearrangement uses TRBV19 and TRBJ1-5, with no clear D. The CDR3 length is 13 residues. CDR1 LNHDA and CDR2 SQIVND come from the germline V gene (reference sequence). V gave up 5 bases and J gave up 6 bases, with 11 bases separating them. The CDR3 DNA follows: TGTGCCAGTAGTGGTGTTTTAGTTCAGCCCCAGCATTTT. As protein: CASSGVLVQPQHF.

The chain couples TRBV6-5 to TRBJ2-2; 11 positions agree with TRBD2. The germline V gene has CDR1 MNHEY and CDR2 SVGAGI. The CDR3 totals 15 residues. V lost 6 bases and J lost 7; bases outside the gene matches: 7. The CDR3 bases are TGTGCCAGCAGCAGTAGCGGGAGGGCAATCGGGGAGCTGTTTTTT. This encodes CASSSSGRAIGELFF.

This chain uses TRBV27 with TRBJ2-3; possible D gene TRBD1, 5 bases. The length of the CDR3 is 17 residues. Trimming pared 5 bases from V and 4 bases from J, leaving 22 bases between. Germline V gives CDR1 MNHEY, CDR2 SMNVEV (reference sequence). The CDR3 nucleotides are TGTGCCAGCAGTCGGACCCACAGGTTTTTGGAGTCAGATACGCAGTATTTT. Translation gives CASSRTHRFLESDTQYF.

Turning to this clone: A much more abundant neighbour one base away suggests this may be a read error. Other DNA sequences in the same sample also yield this CDR3. The chain is built from TRBV28 and TRBJ2-7; the D gene is possibly TRBD1 (5 bases). The CDR3 is 13 residues long. Germline CDR1 MDHEN, CDR2 SYDVKM. Trimming shortened V by 6 bases and J by 3 bases, and 12 bases separated the two germline ends. The CDR3 DNA reads as TGTGCCAGCAGACCTGGACACCACTACGAGCAGTACTTC. Protein product: CASRPGHHYEQYF.

CDR3 bases: TGTGCCAGCAGCCCGACTGCCGGGGCGCAGTATTTT. Its translation: CASSPTAGAQYF. The rearrangement joins TRBV5-6 to TRBJ2-3, with TRBD2 as a possible D gene (5 bases). Germline-derived CDR1 and CDR2 are SGHDT and YYEEEE. Deletions cut 4 bases from V and 10 bases from J, with 13 bases between. This CDR3 region has 12 residues.

The J gene is TRBJ1-1, the V gene TRBV29-1, with a tentative D call TRBD1 (6 bases). V lost 4 bases to trimming and J lost 0 bases, with 15 bases between them. Per germline, CDR1 SQVTM and CDR2 ANQGSEA. The CDR3 loop spans 15 amino acids. The CDR3 DNA reads as TGCAGCGTTGCCAGGGGATGGGGCATGAACACTGAAGCTTTCTTT. As protein: CSVARGWGMNTEAFF.

Ten or more counts support this clone. V is TRBV11-2 and J is TRBJ1-2; D not certain. There are 12 residues in the CDR3. In germline, CDR1 is SGHAT, CDR2 FQNNGV. V was shortened by 5 bases and J by 2 bases, with 6 bases between the two germline ends. The CDR3 sequence is CASSADNYGYTF. The DNA of the CDR3 is TGTGCCAGCAGCGCCGACAACTATGGCTACACCTTC.

The genes are TRBV19 and TRBJ1-2; D gene ambiguous. V lost 6 bases and J 12 bases, leaving 23 bases between the germline ends. The CDR3 totals 14 residues. CDR1 and CDR2 (germline): LNHDA, SQIVND (reference sequence). The DNA for the CDR3 is TGTGCCAGTAGCCTTTTTGGGGAGCCACTGGTGAACACCTTC. This gives the protein CASSLFGEPLVNTF.

This chain joins TRBV4-3 and TRBJ1-1; possibly TRBD1 for D (5 bases). V was trimmed by 0 bases and J by 5 bases, leaving 13 bases between them. The germline CDR1 and CDR2 sequences are LGHNA and YSLEER. CDR3 size: 15 residues. CDR3 region: CASSQDSGEWTEAFF. CDR3 DNA sequence: TGCGCCAGCAGCCAAGATTCGGGGGAGTGGACTGAAGCTTTCTTT.

DNA of the CDR3: TGTGCCAGCAGCTTAGGACAGCTGTACAATGAGCAGTTCTTC. This sequence encodes CASSLGQLYNEQFF. The chain has TRBV5-5 and TRBJ2-1; D might be TRBD1 (6 bases). Germline CDR1 and CDR2: SGHKS and YYEKEE (reference sequence). This CDR3 spans 14 amino acids. The ends were cut back, 2 bases at V and 4 bases at J, with 10 bases in the middle.

The rearrangement joins TRBV6-1 to TRBJ2-5; unclear D gene. Deletions cut 3 bases from V and 9 bases from J, with 17 bases between. The germline V gene has CDR1 MNHNS and CDR2 SASEGT. This CDR3 spans 14 amino acids. CDR3 in amino acids: CASSDRAYVVAQYF. In nucleotides, the CDR3 is TGTGCCAGCAGTGATAGGGCCTATGTAGTGGCCCAGTACTTC.

The genes are TRBV7-9 and TRBJ2-1; 10 bases are shared with TRBD2. V shed 0 bases, J shed 9 bases, and the junction held 11 bases outside the gene matches. The germline V gene encodes CDR1 SEHNR and CDR2 FQNEAQ (reference sequence). CDR3 size: 17 residues. For the CDR3, the DNA is TGTGCCAGCAGCTTAGCGGGAGCGGGAGGGCCTTCTGGTGAGCAGTTCTTC. This sequence encodes CASSLAGAGGPSGEQFF.

V gene TRBV10-2 combines with J gene TRBJ1-4; 7 nucleotides align to TRBD1. Trimming cost V 2 bases and J 0 bases; bases outside gene matches: 15. The CDR3 extends over 20 amino acids. Germline CDR1 is WSHSY and CDR2 is SAAADI. The DNA for the CDR3 is TGCGCCAGCAGTGAGCCGGGTTTCAATCCTGACAGGGCAACTAATGAAAAACTGTTTTTT. Protein: CASSEPGFNPDRATNEKLFF.

The V call is TRBV27, the J call TRBJ2-7; possibly TRBD2 for D (6 bases). The CDR3 spans 14 residues. From germline, CDR1 is MNHEY and CDR2 SMNVEV (reference sequence). V shed 5 bases and J shed 2 bases, with 13 bases lying between them. The CDR3 region has the DNA TGTGCCAGCAGTCAGCAGGGACTCACCTACGAGCAGTACTTC. Translation: CASSQQGLTYEQYF.

This clone was seen a single time. CDR3 loop: CASGTEGDTEAFF. The DNA for the CDR3 is TGTGCCAGCGGCACGGAGGGAGACACTGAAGCTTTCTTT. V usage is TRBV6-6 and J usage is TRBJ1-1; D remains unclear. V lost 8 bases to trimming and J lost 3 bases, with 13 bases between them. The CDR3 extends over 13 amino acids. The germline V gene has CDR1 MNHNY and CDR2 SVGAGI (reference sequence).

The rearrangement joins TRBV6-4 to TRBJ2-3, with 11 bases fitting TRBD2. The CDR3 length is 15 residues. V shed 5 bases and J 6 bases; nucleotides not matched to a gene: 7. The germline V gene encodes CDR1 MRHNA and CDR2 SNTAGT. The CDR3 loop reads CASSMGTSGSDTQYF. CDR3 coding DNA: TGTGCCAGCAGTATGGGGACTAGCGGTTCGGATACGCAGTATTTT.

This clone was counted many times. V gene TRBV5-6 combines with J gene TRBJ1-5; possibly TRBD1 for D (6 bases). The CDR3 totals 16 residues. The V gene's germline CDR1 is SGHDT and CDR2 YYEEEE. Deletions cut 0 bases from V and 2 bases from J, with 12 bases between. The CDR3 reads CASSLVGGAGNQPQHF. DNA for the CDR3: TGTGCCAGCAGCTTGGTTGGGGGGGCCGGCAATCAGCCCCAGCATTTT.

The rearrangement joins TRBV7-3 to TRBJ2-1, with D possibly being TRBD2 (6 bases). The V end was cut by 3 bases, the J end by 4 bases, with 16 bases between. The CDR3 has 16 amino acids. CDR1 is SGHTA and CDR2 is FQGTGA in the germline V gene. The CDR3 DNA reads as TGTGCCAGCAGCTTTGGAGGGCGGGAAGTTTACAATGAGCAGTTCTTC. Translation: CASSFGGREVYNEQFF.

This clone was recorded at least ten times. The chain has TRBV6-1 and TRBJ1-4; D gene ambiguous. The CDR3 has 14 amino acids. Germline CDR1 is MNHNS and CDR2 is SASEGT. V shed 6 bases and J shed 6 bases, with 14 bases lying between them. The CDR3 bases are TGTGCCAGCAGCACGCATGGAGAGGATGAAAAACTGTTTTTT. It yields the protein CASSTHGEDEKLFF.

V gene TRBV6-6 combines with J gene TRBJ2-1; the D gene is possibly TRBD2 (6 bases). This CDR3 region has 11 residues. V lost 7 bases, J lost 12 bases, and 13 bases lay in between. Per the germline V gene, CDR1 is MNHNY and CDR2 is SVGAGI (reference sequence). CDR3 sequence reads: CASKAGIGQFF. The CDR3 DNA follows: TGTGCCAGCAAGGCGGGAATTGGGCAGTTCTTC.

The chain uses TRBV5-1 and TRBJ1-1, with no clear D. The CDR3 runs 14 residues. CDR1 is SGHRS, CDR2 YFSETQ, per germline. Trimming took 0 bases from V and 1 from J, leaving 7 bases between them. The DNA of the CDR3 is TGCGCCAGCAGCTTGGAGCCGGAGAACACTGAAGCTTTCTTT. It encodes CASSLEPENTEAFF.